Below are 5 T cell receptor beta chains sequenced from a single sample in a study of T cell responses to AZD1222 COVID-19 vaccine. Sequencing used immunoSEQ multiplex PCR; TCRdb keeps in-frame clones, though not all of them. The top ten hold 3% to 3.5% of the sample, which has around 130,000 clones, 88% seen once. The material was peripheral blood, obtained 28 days after the second AZD1222 dose. Receptors were obtained from an adult who received the AZD1222 COVID-19 vaccine.

The V gene is TRBV7-2, the J gene TRBJ1-2; D gene uncertain. The V end was cut by 1 base, the J end by 5 bases, with 8 bases between. From germline, CDR1 is SGHTA and CDR2 FQGNSA. This CDR3 comprises 13 residues. This CDR3 is CASSLEATYGYTF. The CDR3 DNA reads TGTGCCAGCAGCTTAGAGGCCACTTATGGCTACACCTTC.

This chain links TRBV6-5 with TRBJ2-7; perhaps TRBD2 as D (6 bases). The germline V gene encodes CDR1 MNHEY and CDR2 SVGAGI. The CDR3 runs 15 residues. Trimming stripped 8 bases from V and 4 bases from J, with 21 bases between. The CDR3 DNA is TGTGCCAGCGCCTCTCAGGGAGGTGGAGAGTACGAGCAGTACTTC. It codes for CASASQGGGEYEQYF.

The chain uses TRBV5-6 and TRBJ1-2; the D is unclear. Trimming pared 7 bases from V and 2 bases from J, leaving 9 bases between. CDR1 and CDR2 (germline): SGHDT, YYEEEE. The CDR3 sequence is 12 residues long. CDR3 nucleotides: TGTGCCAGCGGGAACGGGAACTATGGCTACACCTTC. This encodes CASGNGNYGYTF.

The J gene is TRBJ2-1, the V gene TRBV30; no reliable D call. The CDR3 is made up of 12 amino acids. The ends were cut back, 1 base at V and 9 bases at J, with 10 bases in the middle. CDR1 and CDR2 from the germline V gene are GTSNPN and SVGIG (reference sequence). The CDR3 loop is CAWSGYPGEQFF. CDR3 sequence (DNA): TGTGCCTGGAGTGGGTATCCGGGTGAGCAGTTCTTC.

CDR3 protein: CACGQETQYF. The CDR3 coding sequence is TGTGCCTGTGGGCAAGAGACCCAGTACTTC. This sequence joins TRBV30 and TRBJ2-5; no firm D call. Trimming took 6 bases from V and 2 from J, leaving 4 bases between them. This CDR3 has 10 residues. CDR1 and CDR2 from the germline V gene are GTSNPN and SVGIG (reference sequence).